One and the same sample provided the 8 T cell receptor beta chains below, sequenced in a study of T cell responses to AZD1222 COVID-19 vaccine. Clones were read by immunoSEQ multiplex PCR, and TCRdb kept only the in-frame ones, dropping some. The sample includes about 180,000 clones, about 90% of them seen just once. The material was peripheral blood, obtained 28 days after the second AZD1222 dose. The receptors derive from an adult who received the AZD1222 COVID-19 vaccine.

The rearrangement uses TRBV19 and TRBJ1-2; D unclear. The V end lost 4 bases, the J end lost 8 bases, and 14 bases lay between the germline ends. From germline, CDR1 is LNHDA and CDR2 SQIVND (reference sequence). The length of the CDR3 is 13 residues. DNA of the CDR3: TGTGCCAGTAGTACCGACAAGGACGGGGGCTACACCTTC. This translates into CASSTDKDGGYTF.

V usage is TRBV27 and J usage is TRBJ2-7; D is possibly TRBD1 (5 bases). The V and J ends lost 2 bases and 12 bases respectively, with 11 bases between them. Germline loops: CDR1 MNHEY, CDR2 SMNVEV (reference sequence). The CDR3 covers 11 residues. This CDR3 is CASSLGQAWYF. The CDR3 nucleotides read TGTGCCAGCAGTTTAGGACAAGCCTGGTACTTC.

The chain employs TRBV5-6 and TRBJ1-1; 11 bases are a match to TRBD1. The CDR3 is made up of 17 amino acids. J was trimmed by 0 bases and V by 1 base; bases with no gene match: 5. The germline V gene has CDR1 SGHDT and CDR2 YYEEEE. The CDR3: CASSLLGQGGMNTEAFF. The CDR3 DNA follows: TGTGCCAGCAGCTTGTTGGGACAGGGGGGCATGAACACTGAAGCTTTCTTT.

This rearrangement joins TRBV14 to TRBJ1-2, with D perhaps matching TRBD1 (5 bases). V lost 5 bases and J 4 bases, leaving 20 bases between the germline ends. The CDR3 has 16 amino acids. Germline CDR1 SGHDN, CDR2 FVKESK. The CDR3 here is CASSKGWTTPTYGYTF. The CDR3 DNA is TGTGCCAGCAGCAAGGGATGGACAACTCCCACCTATGGCTACACCTTC.

This chain links TRBV5-5 with TRBJ2-2; D is possibly TRBD1 or TRBD2 (6 bases each). Trimming shortened V by 1 base and J by 4 bases, and 14 bases separated the two germline ends. The V gene's germline CDR1 is SGHKS and CDR2 YYEKEE (reference sequence). This CDR3 is built from 16 residues. CDR3 amino acids: CASSLTAGDFTGELFF. CDR3 nucleotide sequence: TGTGCCAGCAGCTTGACCGCAGGGGACTTCACCGGGGAGCTGTTTTTT.

This CDR3 reads CASSVDGSGQFF. The CDR3 DNA sequence: TGTGCCAGCAGCGTAGATGGTAGTGGGCAGTTCTTC. The gene calls are TRBV9 and TRBJ2-1; no clear D gene. Trimming removed 0 bases at V and 12 bases at J, with 10 bases between. Germline CDR1 SGDLS, CDR2 YYNGEE. This CDR3 comprises 12 residues.

The chain joins TRBV18 to TRBJ1-2; 10 bases agree with TRBD1. This CDR3 contains 13 residues. In germline, CDR1 is KGHSH, CDR2 LQKENI. After removal of 3 bases from V and 7 bases from J, the junction contained 2 bases not matched to a gene. The CDR3 DNA sequence: TGTGCCAGCTCACCGGGGACAGGGGTTGGCTACACCTTC. It specifies CASSPGTGVGYTF.

CDR3 DNA sequence: TGTGCCAGCAGCTTGGACGGAGGGGATACGCAGTATTTT. This codes for CASSLDGGDTQYF. The J gene is TRBJ2-3, the V gene TRBV5-4; TRBD2 might be the D (6 bases). V lost 0 bases and J lost 6, with 8 bases in between. This CDR3 contains 13 residues. The V gene's germline CDR1 is SGHNT and CDR2 YYREEE (reference sequence).